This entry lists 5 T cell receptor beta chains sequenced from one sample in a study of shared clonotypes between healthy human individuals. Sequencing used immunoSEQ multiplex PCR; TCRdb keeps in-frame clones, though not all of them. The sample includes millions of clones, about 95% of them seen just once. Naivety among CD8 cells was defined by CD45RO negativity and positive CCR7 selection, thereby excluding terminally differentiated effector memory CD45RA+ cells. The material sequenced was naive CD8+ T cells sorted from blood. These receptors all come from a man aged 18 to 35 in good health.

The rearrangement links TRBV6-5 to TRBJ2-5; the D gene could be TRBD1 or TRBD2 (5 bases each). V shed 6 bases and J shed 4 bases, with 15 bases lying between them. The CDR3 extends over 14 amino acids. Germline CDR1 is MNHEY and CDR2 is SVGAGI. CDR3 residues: CASSHRGAGETQYF. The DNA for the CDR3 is TGTGCCAGCAGCCATCGAGGGGCCGGAGAGACCCAGTACTTC.

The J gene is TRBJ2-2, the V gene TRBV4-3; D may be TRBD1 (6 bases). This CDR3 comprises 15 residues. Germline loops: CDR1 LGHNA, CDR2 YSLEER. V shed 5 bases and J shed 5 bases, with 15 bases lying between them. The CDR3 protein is CASSGATGFTGELFF. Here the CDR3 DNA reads TGCGCCAGCAGCGGGGCGACAGGCTTTACCGGGGAGCTGTTTTTT.

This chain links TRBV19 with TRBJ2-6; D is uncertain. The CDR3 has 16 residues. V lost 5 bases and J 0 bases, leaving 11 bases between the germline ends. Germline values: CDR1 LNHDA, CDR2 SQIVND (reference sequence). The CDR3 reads CASSGLGSSGANVLTF. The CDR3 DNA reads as TGTGCCAGTAGTGGTCTCGGGTCCTCTGGGGCCAACGTCCTGACTTTC.

The CDR3: CASSQDRGTGYSPLHF. CDR3 in DNA: TGCGCCAGCAGCCAAGATCGAGGGACAGGGTACTCACCCCTCCACTTT. This chain links TRBV4-1 with TRBJ1-6, with 9 bases aligning to TRBD1. This CDR3 contains 16 residues. Per the germline V gene, CDR1 is MGHRA and CDR2 is YSYEKL. V lost 0 bases and J lost 10; bases outside the gene matches: 7.

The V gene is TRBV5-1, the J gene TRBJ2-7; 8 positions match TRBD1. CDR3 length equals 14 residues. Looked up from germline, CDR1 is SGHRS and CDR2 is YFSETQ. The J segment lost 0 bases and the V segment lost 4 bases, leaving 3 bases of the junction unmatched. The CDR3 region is CASSVTGGSYEQYF. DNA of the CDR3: TGCGCCAGCAGCGTTACAGGGGGCTCCTACGAGCAGTACTTC.